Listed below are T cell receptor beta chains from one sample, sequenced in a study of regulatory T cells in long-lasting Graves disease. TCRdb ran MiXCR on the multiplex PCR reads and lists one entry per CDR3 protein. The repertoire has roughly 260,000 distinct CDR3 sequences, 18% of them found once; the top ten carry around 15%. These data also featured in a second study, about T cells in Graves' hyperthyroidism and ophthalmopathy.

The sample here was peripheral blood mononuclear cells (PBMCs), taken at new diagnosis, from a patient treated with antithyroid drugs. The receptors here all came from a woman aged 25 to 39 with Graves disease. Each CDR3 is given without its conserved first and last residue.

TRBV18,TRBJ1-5,ASSPPGTLNQPQH
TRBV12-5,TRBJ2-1,ASGPPSRGNEQF
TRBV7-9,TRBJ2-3,ASSSTRDREHTDTQY
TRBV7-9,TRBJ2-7,ASSPDDRAYEQY
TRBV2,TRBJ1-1,ASRGGPEAF
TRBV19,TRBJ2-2,ASSQDRATGELF
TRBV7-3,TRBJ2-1,ASSLTSGGAVDNEQF
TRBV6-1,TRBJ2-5,ASSESAETQY
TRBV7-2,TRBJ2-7,ASRGGGGLLEQY
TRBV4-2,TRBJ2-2,ASSSLAGDTGELF
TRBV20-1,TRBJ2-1,SARVLEGTSGNNEQF
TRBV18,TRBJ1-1,ASSDRDLNTEAF
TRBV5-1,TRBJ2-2,ASRGLHYTGELF
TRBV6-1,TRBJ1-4,ASSLGTGQREKLF
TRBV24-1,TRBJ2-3,ATSDDGQGGDTQY
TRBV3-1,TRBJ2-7,ASSQVMSSYEQY
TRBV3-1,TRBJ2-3,ASSQGGLEDTRY
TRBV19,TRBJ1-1,ASRDRRNTEAF
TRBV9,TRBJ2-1,ASSVRDYNEQF
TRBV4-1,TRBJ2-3,ASSQPMKGDTQY
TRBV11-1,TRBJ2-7,ASSPLWTVYYEQY
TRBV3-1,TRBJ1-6,ASSQEWNSPLH
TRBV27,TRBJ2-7,ASSSGLSGEQY
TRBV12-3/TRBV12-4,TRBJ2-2,ASGGSTGELF
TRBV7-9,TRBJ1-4,ASSLPNPGQGVRSDEKLF
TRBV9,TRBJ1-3,ASSVTHFSGNTIY
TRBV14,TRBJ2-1,ASSQVRGGSYNEQF
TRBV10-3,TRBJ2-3,AIRGAGGTDTQY
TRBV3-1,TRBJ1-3,ASSQEAGDHSGNTIY
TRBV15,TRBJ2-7,ATSRDLAAGEQY
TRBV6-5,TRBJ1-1,ASSYREGTEAF
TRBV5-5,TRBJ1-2,ASRPRDRHPPNYGYT
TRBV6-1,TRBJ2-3,ASSVTTTDTQY
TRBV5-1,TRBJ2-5,ASSFVDTETQY
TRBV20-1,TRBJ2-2,SASRGGEGLAGGSNTGELF
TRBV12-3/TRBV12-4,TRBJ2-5,ASSLSVGTSGGALQRTQY
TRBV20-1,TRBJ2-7,SASPVADTYEQY
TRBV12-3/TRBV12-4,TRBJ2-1,ASSLRGGRNEQF
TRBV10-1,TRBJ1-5,ASSYDTSSNQPQH
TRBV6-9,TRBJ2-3,ASSSRGLLTDTQY
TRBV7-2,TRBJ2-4,ASSRPGGLKNIQY
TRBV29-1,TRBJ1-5,SVEMDSNQPQH
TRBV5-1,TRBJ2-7,ASSSLPQGGLYEQY
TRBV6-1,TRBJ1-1,ASSLHRGNTEAF
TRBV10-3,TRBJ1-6,AIRGTRDSSPLH
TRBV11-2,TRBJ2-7,ASSLKGSGSSISFYEQY
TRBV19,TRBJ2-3,ATGPYVSDTQY
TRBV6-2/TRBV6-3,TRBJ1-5,ASRYLEGREGQPQH
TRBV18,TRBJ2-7,ASSPAGPYEQY
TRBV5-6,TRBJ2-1,ASSLRRRSYNEQF
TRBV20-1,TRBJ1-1,SATSGQRGLGTEAF
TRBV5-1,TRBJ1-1,ASSLTPGQGPTEAF
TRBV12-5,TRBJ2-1,ASADARGGPYNEQF
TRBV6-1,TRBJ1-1,ASSWMNTEAF
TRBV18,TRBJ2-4,ASSPRTAELAKDIQY